Below are 29 T cell receptor beta chains sequenced from a single sample in a study of blood T cell repertoires in COVID-19 (TCRdb year 2020). The library was obtained by the immunoSEQ multiplex PCR assay. In its TCRdb copy, this immuneACCESS table keeps in-frame sequences only and misses some clones. Where compared with another copy, unresolved V genes explain less than half of these, and the others have no known cause. In all, the sample holds some 350,000 clones, and around 90% of those were seen once. Less than 3.5% of the sample is held by the ten biggest clonotypes. The sample comprised peripheral blood. These receptors were collected from a woman aged 18-29 years who had recovered from COVID-19.

In nucleotides, the CDR3 is TGTGCCAGTAGTATCAACCTAAGTCAGCCCCAGCATTTT. Translating gives CASSINLSQPQHF. The rearrangement links TRBV19 to TRBJ1-5; no clear D gene. This CDR3 spans 13 amino acids. V lost 3 bases and J lost 6, with 9 bases in between. The germline gives CDR1 LNHDA, CDR2 SQIVND (reference sequence).

The chain has TRBV2 and TRBJ2-5; TRBD1 aligns across 9 bases. V dropped 4 bases and J dropped 4; count of bases not matched to a gene: 7. The CDR3 contains 15 residues. Germline CDR1 reads SNHLY; CDR2 reads FYNNEI. CDR3 region: CASSAARTGVETQYF. The CDR3, as DNA: TGTGCCAGCAGTGCCGCTCGGACAGGGGTAGAGACCCAGTACTTC. The variable domain in full, completed from reference TRBV2 and TRBJ2-5, reads EPEVTQTPSHQVTQMGQEVILRCVPISNHLYFYWYRQILGQKVEFLVSFYNNEISEKSEIFDDQFSVERPDGSNFTLKIRSTKLEDSAMYFCASSAARTGVETQYFGPGTRLLVL.

J is TRBJ2-5 and V is TRBV3-1 (or the pseudogene TRBV3-2), with a possible D match to TRBD2 (6 bases). The CDR3 runs to 15 residues. Per germline, CDR1 LGHDT and CDR2 YNNKEL (reference sequence). V was cut by 1 base and J by 5 bases, with 14 bases left in between. The CDR3 DNA reads TGTGCCAGCAGCCAAGGACTAGACCTCCGGGAGACCCAGTACTTC. It codes for CASSQGLDLRETQYF.

The rearrangement joins TRBV27 to TRBJ2-3; 7 bases line up with TRBD2. The trim removed 6 bases at V and 5 bases at J, leaving 11 bases unmatched. The germline V gene encodes CDR1 MNHEY and CDR2 SMNVEV (reference sequence). The CDR3 is 15 residues long. The CDR3 coding sequence is TGTGCCAGCAGCCGACTGGCGGGAGCGGTAGATACGCAGTATTTT. It is translated as CASSRLAGAVDTQYF.

The chain is built from TRBV18 and TRBJ2-3; TRBD2 agrees at 7 bases. With 2 bases clipped from V and 1 base from J, the junction kept 3 bases outside the gene matches. This CDR3 spans 15 amino acids. The germline gives CDR1 KGHSH, CDR2 LQKENI. CDR3 sequence (DNA): TGTGCCAGCTCACCAACTAGCGAGCGCACAGATACGCAGTATTTT. Its translation is CASSPTSERTDTQYF.

The rearrangement uses TRBV4-3 and TRBJ2-5; no clear D. The germline V and J ends were trimmed by 3 bases and 3 bases, with 2 bases remaining between them. The germline V gene has CDR1 LGHNA and CDR2 YSLEER. The CDR3 spans 11 residues. CDR3 sequence: CASSHEETQYF. CDR3 DNA: TGCGCCAGCAGCCACGAAGAGACCCAGTACTTC.

This chain joins TRBV6-5 and TRBJ2-2; possibly TRBD1 for D (6 bases). Germline values: CDR1 MNHEY, CDR2 SVGAGI. V was cut by 5 bases and J by 5 bases, with 12 bases left in between. The CDR3 sequence is 14 residues long. Written as DNA, the CDR3 is TGTGCCAGCAGTCCAGGGGTAAAGACCGGGGAGCTGTTTTTT. It encodes CASSPGVKTGELFF.

V is TRBV28 and J is TRBJ2-7; TRBD1 is a possible D gene (5 bases). Germline V lookup: CDR1 MDHEN, CDR2 SYDVKM. V dropped 3 bases and J dropped 12 bases, with 18 bases sitting between them. The CDR3 is 13 residues long. The CDR3 DNA sequence: TGTGCCAGCAGTTTGCCCGGACACGACGGTTGGTACGTC. This encodes CASSLPGHDGWYV.

This clone was recorded a few times. The CDR3 region is CASSLFQRGGGYTF. In nucleotides, the CDR3 is TGTGCCAGCAGTTTATTCCAGAGAGGGGGTGGCTACACCTTC. The J gene is TRBJ1-2, the V gene TRBV28; perhaps TRBD1 as D (6 bases). Deletions cut 1 base from V and 7 bases from J, with 13 bases between. CDR3 length: 14 residues. Germline V gives CDR1 MDHEN, CDR2 SYDVKM.

The V call is TRBV5-1, the J call TRBJ2-1, with unresolved D. This CDR3 is built from 14 residues. Looked up from germline, CDR1 is SGHRS and CDR2 is YFSETQ. V lost 0 bases, J lost 6 bases, and 10 bases lay in between. As DNA, the CDR3 is TGCGCCAGCAGCTTGGCCTTGGCACCCAATGAGCAGTTCTTC. Its protein is CASSLALAPNEQFF.

The chain recombines TRBV5-1 with TRBJ1-1; D is unresolved. Per the germline V gene, CDR1 is SGHRS and CDR2 is YFSETQ. The CDR3 runs 16 residues. V lost 2 bases, J lost 1 base, and 15 bases lay in between. The CDR3 loop reads CASSFKRAGTNTEAFF. CDR3 in DNA: TGCGCCAGCAGCTTCAAGAGGGCAGGAACGAACACTGAAGCTTTCTTT.

V gene TRBV20-1 combines with J gene TRBJ1-2; D is unclear. Trimming removed 3 bases from V and 3 bases from J, with 11 bases in between. Germline lookup yields CDR1 DFQATT and CDR2 SNEGSKA (reference sequence). The length of the CDR3 is 13 residues. CDR3 residues: CSASSHLDYGYTF. The CDR3 DNA is TGCAGTGCTAGTTCACACCTGGACTATGGCTACACCTTC.

J is TRBJ2-3 and V is TRBV7-8; no clear D gene. The germline V gene has CDR1 SGHVS and CDR2 FQNEAQ. V lost 2 bases and J 0 bases, leaving 9 bases between the germline ends. The CDR3 totals 15 residues. The CDR3 reads CASSLTGTSTDTQYF. DNA of the CDR3: TGTGCCAGCAGCTTAACCGGTACTAGCACAGATACGCAGTATTTT.

This chain uses TRBV7-9 with TRBJ1-2, with 8 bases fitting TRBD1. The CDR3 covers 14 residues. V lost 4 bases to trimming and J lost 4 bases; unmatched junction nucleotides: 5. CDR1 and CDR2 (germline): SEHNR, FQNEAQ (reference sequence). Written as DNA, the CDR3 is TGTGCCAGCAGCTATAGACAGGGGACCTATGGCTACACCTTC. Protein sequence: CASSYRQGTYGYTF.

The count of this clone is one. This chain links TRBV5-1 with TRBJ1-5; D call uncertain. The CDR3 covers 16 residues. CDR1 is SGHRS, CDR2 YFSETQ, per germline. Trimming took off 0 bases at V and 1 base at J, with 11 bases between the two ends. CDR3 sequence: CASSLGGGLSNQPQHF. CDR3 DNA: TGCGCCAGCAGCTTGGGGGGAGGCTTGAGCAATCAGCCCCAGCATTTT.

The chain employs TRBV12-3 or TRBV12-4 and TRBJ1-2; 8 nucleotides agree with TRBD1. The CDR3 extends over 13 amino acids. After removal of 5 bases from V and 8 bases from J, the junction contained 7 bases not matched to a gene. For the CDR3, the DNA is TGTGCCAGCAGTCTCGGACAGGGTCAGGGCTACACCTTC. Encoded protein: CASSLGQGQGYTF.

This clone has only one observation. The chain couples TRBV27 to TRBJ1-1; D gene unclear. The germline gives CDR1 MNHEY, CDR2 SMNVEV (reference sequence). CDR3 length: 13 amino acids. V lost 6 bases and J lost 1, with 9 bases in between. The CDR3, as DNA: TGTGCCAGCAGGACTCAGCAGAACACTGAAGCTTTCTTT. Its translation: CASRTQQNTEAFF.

The CDR3, as DNA: TGTGCCAGCAGTTACAATAGGGGACCGGGACTAGCGGGCCTCTCCTACGAGCAGTACGTC. It translates to CASSYNRGPGLAGLSYEQYV. The rearrangement uses TRBV6-2 or TRBV6-3 and TRBJ2-7; TRBD2 aligns across 12 bases. Germline assignment: CDR1 MNHEY and CDR2 SVGEGT. The CDR3 has 20 amino acids. V shed 2 bases, J shed 0 bases, and the junction held 14 bases outside the gene matches.

This chain joins TRBV2 and TRBJ1-5; no firm D call. This CDR3 is 15 amino acids long. V gave up 4 bases and J gave up 2 bases, with 12 bases separating them. The germline CDR1 and CDR2 sequences are SNHLY and FYNNEI. CDR3 loop: CASSAEPFGNQPQHF. CDR3 nucleotides: TGTGCCAGCAGTGCTGAGCCGTTTGGCAATCAGCCCCAGCATTTT.

The chain has TRBV30 and TRBJ2-1; 11 bases line up with TRBD2. From germline, CDR1 is GTSNPN and CDR2 SVGIG (reference sequence). V dropped 3 bases and J dropped 8; count of bases not matched to a gene: 6. The CDR3 has 14 residues. CDR3 residues: CAWSLTSGSDEQFF. The CDR3 nucleotides are TGTGCCTGGAGCCTCACTAGCGGGAGCGATGAGCAGTTCTTC.

DNA of the CDR3: TGTGCCAGCAGCTCCCGGGGGACAGGTTGGACCACCACAGATACGCAGTATTTT. The encoded protein is CASSSRGTGWTTTDTQYF. The chain carries TRBV11-2 and TRBJ2-3; TRBD1 aligns across 8 bases. Trimming cost V 4 bases and J 2 bases; bases outside gene matches: 14. The CDR3 has 18 amino acids. The germline gives CDR1 SGHAT, CDR2 FQNNGV. The complete variable domain, with remaining parts taken from reference TRBV11-2 and TRBJ2-3, reads EAGVAQSPRYKIIEKRQSVAFWCNPISGHATLYWYQQILGQGPKLLIQFQNNGVVDDSQLPKDRFSAERLKGVDSTLKIQPAKLEDSAVYLCASSSRGTGWTTTDTQYFGPGTRLTVL.

This chain connects TRBV7-2 to TRBJ2-5; 11 bases fit TRBD2. CDR3 size: 15 residues. The trim removed 3 bases at V and 4 bases at J, leaving 4 bases unmatched. The V gene's germline CDR1 is SGHTA and CDR2 FQGNSA. In nucleotides, the CDR3 is TGTGCCAGCAGCTTTAGCGGGAGGGCCAGAGAGACCCAGTACTTC. Amino acid sequence: CASSFSGRARETQYF.

The chain combines TRBV4-3 with TRBJ1-2; D remains unclear. Germline lookup yields CDR1 LGHNA and CDR2 YSLEER. The CDR3 is 17 residues long. The V end was cut by 1 base, the J end by 0 bases, with 15 bases between. CDR3 DNA sequence: TGCGCCAGCAGCCAAGGCAAGTACAGTGAAGCTAACTATGGCTACACCTTC. Translated, it gives CASSQGKYSEANYGYTF.

The chain joins TRBV2 to TRBJ2-1; 7 bases are a match to TRBD2. After removal of 8 bases from V and 4 bases from J, the junction contained 8 bases not matched to a gene. Germline values: CDR1 SNHLY, CDR2 FYNNEI. CDR3 length: 14 residues. The CDR3 DNA is TGTGCCAGCGGCCGAGGACTAGTTTACAATGAGCAGTTCTTC. Protein product: CASGRGLVYNEQFF.

The chain uses TRBV18 and TRBJ2-5, with 8 bases lining up with TRBD1. Germline CDR1 KGHSH, CDR2 LQKENI. With 8 bases clipped from V and 5 bases from J, the junction kept 7 bases outside the gene matches. The CDR3 covers 13 residues. CDR3 in DNA: TGTGCCAGCACCCAGGGGGCTGGCGAGACCCAGTACTTC. Residues: CASTQGAGETQYF.

The chain has TRBV19 and TRBJ2-3; the match to TRBD2 covers 13 bases. Germline lookup yields CDR1 LNHDA and CDR2 SQIVND (reference sequence). There are 16 residues in the CDR3. With V trimmed by 9 bases and J by 7 bases, 13 bases remained unmatched. The CDR3 coding sequence is TGTGCCAGCAGACTAGCGGGAGGATCTAGTGTACATACGCAGTATTTT. Protein product: CASRLAGGSSVHTQYF.

This clone was recorded only once. This sequence joins TRBV25-1 and TRBJ1-1, with 9 bases aligning to TRBD1. There are 13 residues in the CDR3. Germline assignment: CDR1 MGHDK and CDR2 SYGVNS. Losses at the gene ends were 4 bases for V and 4 bases for J; bases not matched to a gene: 1. CDR3 sequence reads: CASSAQGATEAFF. The CDR3 nucleotides read TGTGCCAGCAGTGCACAGGGGGCCACTGAAGCTTTCTTT.

The rearrangement links TRBV2 to TRBJ1-1; D remains ambiguous. This CDR3 is built from 14 residues. The V gene lost 7 bases and the J gene lost 1 base, with 13 bases spanning the gap. Germline assignment: CDR1 SNHLY and CDR2 FYNNEI. Here the CDR3 DNA reads TGTGCCAGCATGGACGGACTGTCGAACACTGAAGCTTTCTTT. Translated: CASMDGLSNTEAFF. Looking up the rest from reference TRBV2 and TRBJ1-1 gives the full variable domain: EPEVTQTPSHQVTQMGQEVILRCVPISNHLYFYWYRQILGQKVEFLVSFYNNEISEKSEIFDDQFSVERPDGSNFTLKIRSTKLEDSAMYFCASMDGLSNTEAFFGQGTRLTVV.

Only one count was recorded for this clone. V and J are TRBV5-6 and TRBJ2-5; D is possibly TRBD1 (6 bases). The V and J ends lost 5 bases and 0 bases respectively, with 11 bases between them. There are 14 residues in the CDR3. CDR1 is SGHDT and CDR2 is YYEEEE in the germline V gene. The CDR3 reads CASRHRAYQETQYF. CDR3 in DNA: TGTGCCAGCAGGCACAGGGCCTACCAAGAGACCCAGTACTTC. Supplemented by reference TRBV5-6 and TRBJ2-5, the full variable domain reads DAGVTQSPTHLIKTRGQQVTLRCSPKSGHDTVSWYQQALGQGPQFIFQYYEEEERQRGNFPDRFSGHQFPNYSSELNVNALLLGDSALYLCASRHRAYQETQYFGPGTRLLVL.